This T cell receptor beta chain is drawn from a study of spatial heterogeneity in lung cancer. This clonotype has just a few counts. This CDR3 contains 15 residues. V was clipped by 9 bases and J by 8 bases; unmatched bases: 16. Time point denoted: sample taken at primary tumor resection. Sequencing covered unsorted whole RNA taken from tumor, nontumor lung or frozen PBMC. TCRdb processed the 5' RACE reads anew with MiXCR; each CDR3 protein has one entry. The table records about 82,000 distinct CDR3 sequences, 10% to 15% of them present only once. This sequence was found in a male donor with early-stage non-small cell lung cancer. This specimen was PBMCs, taken at surgery. The chain uses TRBV12-3 or TRBV12-4 and TRBJ2-1, with 7 bases identical to TRBD2. The CDR3 here is CASRPGGTIPDEQFF. The CDR3 DNA is TGTGCCAGTCGCCCTGGGGGGACTATACCTGATGAGCAGTTCTTC.